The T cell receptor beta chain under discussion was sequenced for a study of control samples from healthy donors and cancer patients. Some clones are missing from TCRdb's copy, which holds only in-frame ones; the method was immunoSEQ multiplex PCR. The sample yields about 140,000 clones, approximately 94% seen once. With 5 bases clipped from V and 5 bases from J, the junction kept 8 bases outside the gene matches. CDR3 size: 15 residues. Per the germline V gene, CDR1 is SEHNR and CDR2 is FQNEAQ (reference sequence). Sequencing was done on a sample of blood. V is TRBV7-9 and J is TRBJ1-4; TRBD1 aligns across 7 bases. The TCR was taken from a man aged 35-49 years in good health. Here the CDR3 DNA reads TGTGCCAGCAGCCTCGAGCCAGGGGGAAATGAAAAACTGTTTTTT. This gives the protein CASSLEPGGNEKLFF.